The next 17 T cell receptor beta chains were all read from a single sample in a study of CD8+ T cells in alopecia areata. cDNA serving as the sequencing template came from extracted, reverse transcribed RNA. Clones were sequenced by immunoSEQ multiplex PCR, and TCRdb holds only the in-frame ones, with some missing. Altogether some 110,000 clones were found in the sample, and no singletons occur. Material for sequencing was lesional skin. The receptors were sampled from a C3H/HeJ mouse with alopecia areata. The strain is characterized by the MHC haplotype H2-k.

As for this clone: Germline and genes here are mouse. The DNA ends 4 residues before the CDR3 does, and the rest of the CDR3 is filled in from the germline J gene. The chain uses TRBV19 and TRBJ2-3; 7 nucleotides line up with TRBD1. With V trimmed by 2 bases and J by 3 bases, 6 bases remained unmatched. The CDR3 is 15 amino acids. Germline V lookup: CDR1 FNHDT, CDR2 SITEND (reference sequence). CDR3 DNA, as far as it was read: TGTGCCAGCAGTATTCGGCAGGGGGAGGCAGAA. It codes for CASSIRQGEAE. The whole CDR3 is CASSIRQGEAETLYF.

About this clone: Germline and genes: mouse. The CDR3 end lies 4 residues beyond the end of the read and is filled in from the germline J gene. The rearrangement links TRBV19 to TRBJ2-5; 9 bases map to TRBD1. Germline V lookup: CDR1 FNHDT, CDR2 SITEND (reference sequence). The CDR3 has 14 residues. The CDR3 sequence is CASSSGQGGDTQYF. The covered CDR3 bases are TGTGCCAGCAGTTCGGGACAGGGAGGAGAC.

This clone was observed a few times. Mouse germline and gene names are used. Read coverage stops 4 residues before the CDR3 terminus; the germline J gene supplies the remainder. The V gene is TRBV31, the J gene TRBJ2-3; 9 nucleotides align to TRBD2. V trimming: 3 bases; J trimming: 0 bases; junction bases outside the gene matches: 7. The germline V gene has CDR1 GKSSPN and CDR2 SITVG. This CDR3 has 16 amino acids. Partial CDR3 DNA: TGTGCCTGGAGCACCGGGACTGGGATTAGTGCAGAA. The encoded protein is CAWSTGTGISAE. The whole CDR3 is CAWSTGTGISAETLYF.

This clone has a handful of counts. The listed genes are named as in mouse. The sequenced fragment ends 4 residues before the CDR3 boundary, so the rest is inferred from the germline J gene. The V and J genes are TRBV13-3 and TRBJ2-1, with 8 bases fitting TRBD2. The trim removed 5 bases at V and 0 bases at J, leaving 7 bases unmatched. There are 16 residues in the CDR3. CDR1 and CDR2 from the germline V gene are NNHDY and SYVADS. The part of the CDR3 DNA that was read is TGTGCCAGCAGCCCCACTGGGGGCCCTAACTATGCT. This sequence encodes CASSPTGGPNYA. The entire CDR3 protein reads CASSPTGGPNYAEQFF.

A few counts support this clone. Any gene name here is a mouse gene name. The DNA ends 4 residues before the CDR3 does, and the rest of the CDR3 is filled in from the germline J gene. The chain carries TRBV13-3 and TRBJ2-5; TRBD2 matches 9 bases. The CDR3 consists of 12 residues. V dropped 8 bases and J dropped 3; count of bases not matched to a gene: 1. Per the germline V gene, CDR1 is NNHDY and CDR2 is SYVADS. The sequenced part of the CDR3 DNA is TGTGCCAGAGACTGGGGGCAAGAC. Translating gives CARDWGQD. The whole CDR3 sequence reads CARDWGQDTQYF.

As to this clone: Germline and genes: mouse. The CDR3 extends 4 residues past the end of the read, so its final part is completed from the germline J gene. The rearrangement uses TRBV19 and TRBJ2-3, with D uncertain. V lost 10 bases and J lost 0, with 12 bases in between. Looked up from germline, CDR1 is FNHDT and CDR2 is SITEND (reference sequence). The length of the CDR3 is 13 residues. The sequenced part of the CDR3 DNA is TGTGCCGCCAGTAGACTTAGTGCAGAA. Its translation: CAASRLSAE. The CDR3 as a whole reads CAASRLSAETLYF.

In regard to this clone: The junction shows a germline mismatch at one end, possibly a read error. Gene and germline names: mouse. The CDR3 extends 4 residues past the end of the read, so its final part is completed from the germline J gene. V is TRBV19 and J is TRBJ2-5; possibly TRBD2 for D (6 bases). From germline, CDR1 is FNHDT and CDR2 SITEND (reference sequence). The CDR3 runs to 13 residues. The CDR3 DNA, read in part, is TGTGCCAGCCGTATTGGGGGACGAGAC. Translation: CASRIGGRD. In full, the CDR3 is CASRIGGRDTQYF.

Points on this clone: Gene names follow the mouse nomenclature. The CDR3 end lies 4 residues beyond the end of the read and is filled in from the germline J gene. The chain employs TRBV13-3 and TRBJ2-4; D perhaps matches TRBD1 (6 bases). Trimming removed 7 bases from V and 0 bases from J, with 12 bases in between. The length of the CDR3 is 14 residues. The germline V gene has CDR1 NNHDY and CDR2 SYVADS. The CDR3: CASWDKTSQNTLYF. Incomplete CDR3 DNA: TGTGCCAGCTGGGACAAAACTAGTCAAAAC.

This clone has more than one count but fewer than ten. Each gene name is a mouse one. The read terminates 4 residues before the CDR3 end, so the remaining end is supplied by the germline J gene. This chain joins TRBV31 and TRBJ1-4, with TRBD1 as a possible D gene (5 bases). Germline CDR1 reads GKSSPN; CDR2 reads SITVG. Between the trimmed V and J ends, which lost 1 base and 0 bases, there was a span of 9 bases. The CDR3 is made up of 15 amino acids. The sequenced CDR3 bases are TGTGCCTGGAGTCAGGGGTCTTTTTCCAACGAA. Protein sequence: CAWSQGSFSNE. The whole CDR3 protein is CAWSQGSFSNERLFF.

In this sample, this clone turned up many times. The gene names here belong to mouse. The read halts 4 residues ahead of the CDR3 end, with the missing end drawn from the germline J gene. The chain uses TRBV13-3 and TRBJ2-1, with D maybe TRBD1 (5 bases). This CDR3 has 15 amino acids. V lost 5 bases to trimming and J lost 6 bases, with 18 bases between them. CDR1 NNHDY and CDR2 SYVADS come from the germline V gene. CDR3 DNA, as far as it was read: TGTGCCAGCAGGGAGCCCGCCGACAGATTTGCT. Its protein is CASREPADRFA. The whole CDR3 region reads CASREPADRFAEQFF.

In regard to this clone: Gene names are mouse gene names. The read ends 4 residues before the CDR3 terminus; that terminus is restored from the germline J gene. This chain uses TRBV13-1 with TRBJ2-1, with 8 nucleotides matching TRBD2. The CDR3 sequence is 14 residues long. Germline V lookup: CDR1 NSHNY, CDR2 SYGAGN. CDR3 DNA (partial): TGTGCCAGCAGTGATGCGGGGGGGCCCGCT. Protein sequence: CASSDAGGPA. The whole CDR3 reads CASSDAGGPAEQFF.

Comment on this clone: Gene names denote mouse genes. The CDR3 is cut off 4 residues early in the read; its end comes from the germline J gene. Distinct nucleotide sequences in the sample also encode this CDR3. This chain uses TRBV29 with TRBJ2-7, with D possibly TRBD1 on 5 matching bases. Germline V gene sequence: CDR1 MSHET, CDR2 SYDVDS. The CDR3 runs to 13 residues. The ends were cut back, 0 bases at V and 3 bases at J, with 6 bases in the middle. CDR3 sequence: CASSLSDSYEQYF. The DNA read from the CDR3 is TGTGCTAGCAGTTTATCAGACAGCTAT.

This clone was seen only a few times. Gene names and germline refer to mouse. The CDR3 bases that were read are TGTGCCAGCAGTGATGACGCCCCGGACTGGGGGGGCTCCTAT. It translates to CASSDDAPDWGGSY. The CDR3 in full is CASSDDAPDWGGSYEQYF. The chain links TRBV13-3 to TRBJ2-7; 12 nucleotides line up with TRBD2. The read ends 4 residues early relative to the CDR3; the germline J gene fills the gap. This CDR3 has 18 residues. V trimming: 0 bases; J trimming: 0 bases; junction bases outside the gene matches: 7. The germline V gene encodes CDR1 NNHDY and CDR2 SYVADS.

This clone was detected a few times. Gene names are the mouse ones. Read sequence stops 4 residues before the CDR3 end, and the germline J gene provides the missing end. The chain has TRBV13-2 and TRBJ2-4, with D possibly matching TRBD1 (5 bases). V shed 2 bases and J shed 1 base, with 5 bases lying between them. Germline CDR1 is NNHNN and CDR2 is SYGAGS (reference sequence). There are 13 residues in the CDR3. Partial CDR3 DNA: TGTGCCAGCGGTGAACAGGGTCAAAAC. This codes for CASGEQGQN. From start to end, the CDR3 is CASGEQGQNTLYF.

Concerning this clone itself: Gene names and germline match the mouse. Sequencing ends 4 residues short of the CDR3 end; the germline J gene provides the rest. The chain employs TRBV19 and TRBJ2-1, with 7 bases matching TRBD1. The CDR3 is made up of 15 amino acids. V trimming: 1 base; J trimming: 4 bases; junction bases outside the gene matches: 5. From germline, CDR1 is FNHDT and CDR2 SITEND (reference sequence). CDR3 sequence: CASSIKAGGYAEQFF. The sequenced CDR3 bases are TGTGCCAGCAGTATAAAGGCAGGGGGATATGCT. The full variable domain, in which reference TRBV19 and TRBJ2-1 provide the parts outside the CDR3, is GGIITQTPKFLIGQEGQKLTLKCQQNFNHDTMYWYRQDSGKGLRLIYYSITENDLQKGDLSEGYDASREKKSSFSLTVTSAQKNEMAVFLCASSIKAGGYAEQFFGPGTRLTVL.

In its sample, this clone was seen a few times. DNA and listed protein disagree at residue 11, so the protein shown here was translated from the DNA. Here the gene names and germline are mouse. The read terminates 3 residues ahead of where the CDR3 ends, so the germline J gene completes it. The chain employs TRBV13-3 and TRBJ1-6; D is ambiguous. TRBJ1-6 carries the ORF label, with uncertain function. V was shortened by 1 base and J by 6 bases, with 8 bases between the two germline ends. Looked up from germline, CDR1 is NNHDY and CDR2 is SYVADS. The CDR3 is 14 residues long. The CDR3 DNA, read in part, is TGTGCCAGCAGTGATTTGGGGTTTAATTCGCCC. Its protein is CASSDLGFNSP. Given in full, the CDR3 is CASSDLGFNSPLYF.

This clone has more than one count but fewer than ten. Gene labels here are mouse ones. The CDR3 extends 4 residues past the end of the read, so its final part is completed from the germline J gene. The chain joins TRBV13-1 to TRBJ2-3; a possible D gene is TRBD1 (5 bases). The CDR3 covers 15 residues. Germline V gene sequence: CDR1 NSHNY, CDR2 SYGAGN. V was trimmed by 1 base and J by 1 base, leaving 10 bases between them. CDR3 DNA, as far as it was read: TGTGCCAGCAGTGATCAGGGTTTTGGTGCAGAA. Translating it yields CASSDQGFGAE. In full, the CDR3 is CASSDQGFGAETLYF.